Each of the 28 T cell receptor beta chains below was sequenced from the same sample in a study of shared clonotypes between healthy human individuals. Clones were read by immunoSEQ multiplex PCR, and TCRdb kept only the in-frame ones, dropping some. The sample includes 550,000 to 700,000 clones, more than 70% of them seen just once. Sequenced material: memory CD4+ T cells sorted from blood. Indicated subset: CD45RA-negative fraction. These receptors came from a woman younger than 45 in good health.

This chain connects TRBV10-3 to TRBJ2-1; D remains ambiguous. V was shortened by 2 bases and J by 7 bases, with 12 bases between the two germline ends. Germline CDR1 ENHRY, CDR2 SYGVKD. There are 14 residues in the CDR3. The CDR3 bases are TGTGCCATCAGTGAGCCGGTGGGTTCGAATGAGCAGTTCTTC. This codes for CAISEPVGSNEQFF.

This CDR3 is CASLTSDSPLDTQYF. DNA for the CDR3: TGTGCCAGCTTGACTAGCGATAGTCCGTTGGATACGCAGTATTTT. The J gene is TRBJ2-3, the V gene TRBV28; 8 nucleotides line up with TRBD2. The germline CDR1 and CDR2 sequences are MDHEN and SYDVKM. There are 15 residues in the CDR3. J lost 6 bases, V lost 8 bases, and 13 bases had no gene match.

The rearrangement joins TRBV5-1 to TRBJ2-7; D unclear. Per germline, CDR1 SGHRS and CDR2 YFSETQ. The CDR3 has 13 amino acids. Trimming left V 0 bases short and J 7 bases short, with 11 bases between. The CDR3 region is CASSLVNLGEQYF. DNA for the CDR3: TGCGCCAGCAGCTTGGTGAACCTTGGAGAGCAGTACTTC.

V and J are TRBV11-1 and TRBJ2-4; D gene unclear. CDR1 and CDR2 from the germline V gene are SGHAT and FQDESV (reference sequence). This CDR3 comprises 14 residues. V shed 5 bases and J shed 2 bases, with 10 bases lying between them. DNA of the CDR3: TGTGCCAGCAGCGTTGACACCTCCAAAAACATTCAGTACTTC. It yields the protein CASSVDTSKNIQYF.

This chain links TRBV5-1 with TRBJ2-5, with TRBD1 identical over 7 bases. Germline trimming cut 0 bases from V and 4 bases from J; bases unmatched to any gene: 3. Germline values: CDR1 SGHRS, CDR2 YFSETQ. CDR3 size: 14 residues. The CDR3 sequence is CASSLGQGRETQYF. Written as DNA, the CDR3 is TGCGCCAGCAGCTTGGGACAGGGAAGAGAGACCCAGTACTTC.

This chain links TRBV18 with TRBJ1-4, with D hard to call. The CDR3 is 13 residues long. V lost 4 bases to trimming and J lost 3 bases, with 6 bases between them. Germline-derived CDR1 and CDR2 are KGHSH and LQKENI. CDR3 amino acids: CASSRGANEKLFF. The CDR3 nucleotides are TGTGCCAGCTCACGCGGGGCTAATGAAAAACTGTTTTTT.

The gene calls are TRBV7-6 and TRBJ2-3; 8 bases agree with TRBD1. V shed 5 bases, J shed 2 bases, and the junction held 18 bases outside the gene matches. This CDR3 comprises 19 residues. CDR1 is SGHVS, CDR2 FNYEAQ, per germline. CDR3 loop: CASSAMGFRGRPDTDTQYF. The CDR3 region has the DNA TGTGCCAGCAGCGCAATGGGATTCAGGGGGCGGCCTGACACAGATACGCAGTATTTT.

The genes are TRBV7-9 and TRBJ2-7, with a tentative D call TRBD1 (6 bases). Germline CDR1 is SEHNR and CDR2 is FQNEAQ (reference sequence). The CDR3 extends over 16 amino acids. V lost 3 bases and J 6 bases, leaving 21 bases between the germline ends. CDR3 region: CASSLAGVLPEGEQYF. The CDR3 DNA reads TGTGCCAGCAGCTTGGCAGGGGTGCTCCCAGAGGGCGAGCAGTACTTC.

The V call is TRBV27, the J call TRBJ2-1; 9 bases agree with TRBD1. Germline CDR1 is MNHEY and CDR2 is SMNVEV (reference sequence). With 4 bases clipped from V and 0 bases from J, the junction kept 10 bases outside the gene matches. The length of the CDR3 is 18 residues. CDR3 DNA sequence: TGTGCCAGCAGTTCCGACAGGGGGATGGCTAGCTCCTACAATGAGCAGTTCTTC. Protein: CASSSDRGMASSYNEQFF.

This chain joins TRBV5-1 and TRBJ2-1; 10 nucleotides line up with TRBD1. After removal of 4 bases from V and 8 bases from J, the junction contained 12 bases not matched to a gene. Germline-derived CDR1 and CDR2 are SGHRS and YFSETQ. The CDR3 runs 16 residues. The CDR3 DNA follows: TGCGCCAGCAGCCTAATGGGACAGGGGAAAGAGGATGAGCAGTTCTTC. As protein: CASSLMGQGKEDEQFF. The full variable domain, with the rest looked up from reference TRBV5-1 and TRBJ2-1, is KAGVTQTPRYLIKTRGQQVTLSCSPISGHRSVSWYQQTPGQGLQFLFEYFSETQRNKGNFPGRFSGRQFSNSRSEMNVSTLELGDSALYLCASSLMGQGKEDEQFFGPGTRLTVL.

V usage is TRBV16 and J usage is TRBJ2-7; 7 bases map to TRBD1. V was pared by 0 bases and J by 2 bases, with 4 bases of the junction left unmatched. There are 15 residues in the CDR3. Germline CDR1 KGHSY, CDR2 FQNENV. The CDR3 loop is CASSQSRDSAYEQYF. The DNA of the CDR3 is TGTGCCAGCAGCCAATCAAGGGACAGCGCCTACGAGCAGTACTTC.

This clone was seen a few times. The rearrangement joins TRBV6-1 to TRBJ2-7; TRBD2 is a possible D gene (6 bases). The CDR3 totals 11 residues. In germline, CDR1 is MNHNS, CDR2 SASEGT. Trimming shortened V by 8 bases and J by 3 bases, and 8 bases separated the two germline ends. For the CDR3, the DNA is TGTGCCAGCGGGGGGAACTACGAGCAGTACTTC. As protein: CASGGNYEQYF.

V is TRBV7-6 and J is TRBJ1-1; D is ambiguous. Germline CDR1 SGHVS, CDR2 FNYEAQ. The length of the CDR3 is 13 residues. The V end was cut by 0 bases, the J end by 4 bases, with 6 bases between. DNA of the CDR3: TGTGCCAGCAGCTTAGCTCGCGGCACTGAAGCTTTCTTT. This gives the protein CASSLARGTEAFF.

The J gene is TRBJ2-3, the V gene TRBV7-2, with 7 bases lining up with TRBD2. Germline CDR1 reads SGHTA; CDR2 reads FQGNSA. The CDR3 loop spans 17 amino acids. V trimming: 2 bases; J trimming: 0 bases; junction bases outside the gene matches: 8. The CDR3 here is CASSLSRTRTSTDTQYF. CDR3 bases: TGTGCCAGCAGCTTATCAAGGACTAGAACTAGCACAGATACGCAGTATTTT.

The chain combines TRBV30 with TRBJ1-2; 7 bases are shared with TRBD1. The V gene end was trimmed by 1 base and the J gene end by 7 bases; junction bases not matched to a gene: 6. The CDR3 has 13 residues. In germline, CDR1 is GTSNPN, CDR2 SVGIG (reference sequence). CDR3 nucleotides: TGTGCCTGGAGTGCGACAGGGTTGGTTGGCTACACCTTC. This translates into CAWSATGLVGYTF.

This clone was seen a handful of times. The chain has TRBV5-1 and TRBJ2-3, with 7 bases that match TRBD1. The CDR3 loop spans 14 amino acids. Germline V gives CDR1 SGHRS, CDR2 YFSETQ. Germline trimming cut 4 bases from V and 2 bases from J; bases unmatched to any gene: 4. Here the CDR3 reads CASSRGQDTDTQYF. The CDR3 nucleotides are TGCGCCAGCAGCCGAGGACAGGACACAGATACGCAGTATTTT.

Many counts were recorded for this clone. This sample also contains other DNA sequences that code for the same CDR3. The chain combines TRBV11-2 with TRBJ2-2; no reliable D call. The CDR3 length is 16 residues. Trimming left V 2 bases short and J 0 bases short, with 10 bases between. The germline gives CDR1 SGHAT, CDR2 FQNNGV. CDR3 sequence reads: CASSLRPPPNTGELFF. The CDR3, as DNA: TGTGCCAGCAGCTTACGGCCGCCACCGAACACCGGGGAGCTGTTTTTT.

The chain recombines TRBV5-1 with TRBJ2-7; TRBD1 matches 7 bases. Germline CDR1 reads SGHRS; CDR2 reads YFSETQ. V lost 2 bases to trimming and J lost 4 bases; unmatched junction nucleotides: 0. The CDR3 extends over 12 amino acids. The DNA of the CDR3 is TGCGCCAGCAGCTTCAGGGGGTACGAGCAGTACTTC. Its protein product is CASSFRGYEQYF.

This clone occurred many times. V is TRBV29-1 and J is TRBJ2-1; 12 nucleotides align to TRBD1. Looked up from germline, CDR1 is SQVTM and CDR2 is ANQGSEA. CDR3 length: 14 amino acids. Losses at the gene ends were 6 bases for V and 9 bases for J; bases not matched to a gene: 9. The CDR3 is CSVNPGQGAGEQFF. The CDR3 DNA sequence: TGCAGCGTCAATCCGGGACAGGGGGCGGGTGAGCAGTTCTTC.

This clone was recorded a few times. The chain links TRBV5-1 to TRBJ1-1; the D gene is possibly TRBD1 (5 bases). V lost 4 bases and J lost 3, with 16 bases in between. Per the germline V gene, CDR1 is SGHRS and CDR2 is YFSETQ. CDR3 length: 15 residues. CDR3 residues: CASSPVLGEDTEAFF. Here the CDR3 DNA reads TGCGCCAGCAGCCCCGTTTTGGGGGAGGACACTGAAGCTTTCTTT.

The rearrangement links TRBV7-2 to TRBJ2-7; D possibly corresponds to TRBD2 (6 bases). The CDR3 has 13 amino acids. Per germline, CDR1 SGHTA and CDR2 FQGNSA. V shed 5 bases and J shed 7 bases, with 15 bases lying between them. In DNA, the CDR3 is TGTGCCAGCAGCGGGGGGACGGCGGGGGAGCAGTACTTC. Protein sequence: CASSGGTAGEQYF.

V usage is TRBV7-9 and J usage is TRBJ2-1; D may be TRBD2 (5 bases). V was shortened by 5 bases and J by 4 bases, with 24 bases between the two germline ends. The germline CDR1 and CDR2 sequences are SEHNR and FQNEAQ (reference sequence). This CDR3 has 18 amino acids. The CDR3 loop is CASSPPLIDRRNYNEQFF. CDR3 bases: TGTGCCAGCAGCCCCCCCTTGATCGACCGGAGGAATTACAATGAGCAGTTCTTC. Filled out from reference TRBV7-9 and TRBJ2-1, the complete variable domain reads DTGVSQNPRHKITKRGQNVTFRCDPISEHNRLYWYRQTLGQGPEFLTYFQNEAQLEKSRLLSDRFSAERPKGSFSTLEIQRTEQGDSAMYLCASSPPLIDRRNYNEQFFGPGTRLTVL.

Here the CDR3 reads CASSYQGLGEAFF. DNA for the CDR3: TGTGCCAGCAGTTATCAGGGGTTGGGTGAAGCTTTCTTT. The V gene is TRBV11-2, the J gene TRBJ1-1; a possible D gene is TRBD1 (6 bases). The CDR3 spans 13 residues. The ends were cut back, 6 bases at V and 7 bases at J, with 15 bases in the middle. The V gene's germline CDR1 is SGHAT and CDR2 FQNNGV.

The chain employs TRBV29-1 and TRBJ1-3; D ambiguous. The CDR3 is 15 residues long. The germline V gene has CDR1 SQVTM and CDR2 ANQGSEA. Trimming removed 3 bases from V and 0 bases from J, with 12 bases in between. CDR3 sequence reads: CSVDDGSYSGNTIYF. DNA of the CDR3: TGCAGCGTTGACGACGGCTCATACTCTGGAAACACCATATATTTT. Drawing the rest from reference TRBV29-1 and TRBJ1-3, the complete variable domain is SAVISQKPSRDICQRGTSLTIQCQVDSQVTMMFWYRQQPGQSLTLIATANQGSEATYESGFVIDKFPISRPNLTFSTLTVSNMSPEDSSIYLCSVDDGSYSGNTIYFGEGSWLTVV.

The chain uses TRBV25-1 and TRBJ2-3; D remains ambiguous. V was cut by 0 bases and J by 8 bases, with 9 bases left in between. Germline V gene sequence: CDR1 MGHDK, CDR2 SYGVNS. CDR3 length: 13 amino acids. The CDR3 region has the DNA TGTGCCAGCAGTGAATATAAAGGAGTTACGCAGTATTTT. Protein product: CASSEYKGVTQYF.

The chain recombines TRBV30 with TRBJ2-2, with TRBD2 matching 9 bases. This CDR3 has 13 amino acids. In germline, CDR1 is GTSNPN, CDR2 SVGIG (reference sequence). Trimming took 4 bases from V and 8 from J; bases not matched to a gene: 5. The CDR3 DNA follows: TGTGCCTGGAATTACGGACTAGCGGGGGAGCTGTTTTTT. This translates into CAWNYGLAGELFF. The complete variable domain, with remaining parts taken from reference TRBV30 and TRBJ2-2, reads SQTIHQWPATLVQPVGSPLSLECTVEGTSNPNLYWYRQAAGRGLQLLFYSVGIGQISSEVPQNLSASRPQDRQFILSSKKLLLSDSGFYLCAWNYGLAGELFFGEGSRLTVL.

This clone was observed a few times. CDR3 region: CASSLGLTDTQYF. Here the CDR3 DNA reads TGCGCCAGCAGCTTGGGTCTCACAGATACGCAGTATTTT. The J gene is TRBJ2-3, the V gene TRBV5-1; D not certain. From germline, CDR1 is SGHRS and CDR2 YFSETQ. The CDR3 is 13 residues long. The ends were cut back, 0 bases at V and 2 bases at J, with 4 bases in the middle.

CDR3 sequence (DNA): TGCGCCAGCAGCTTGCAACAGGAATACAATGAGCAGTTCTTC. As protein: CASSLQQEYNEQFF. V gene TRBV5-1 combines with J gene TRBJ2-1; tentative D call: TRBD1 (5 bases). The V end was cut by 1 base, the J end by 4 bases, with 9 bases between. The CDR3 runs 14 residues. CDR1 and CDR2 from the germline V gene are SGHRS and YFSETQ.